The text below deals with one T cell receptor beta chain. This clone was seen a single time. Its antigen remains unidentified. Base quality data are lacking; no much larger clone is found one base away. Trimming takes 0 bases off V and 5 bases off J; junction bases not matched to a gene: 17. From the cysteine up to the phenylalanine, the CDR3 has a length of 18 residues. CDR3 DNA is the only sequence kept; it has 54 bases, read in frame from the first base. Based on the germline V gene, the CDR1 and CDR2 sequences are SQVTM and ANQGSEA. Whole blood was collected in K2EDTA tubes by collaborating institutions according to the institutions' own protocols. Collaborator samples were shipped for TCRbeta analysis as frozen whole blood, isolated PBMCs, or DNA extracted from either sample type. The entry originates in a study of blood T cell repertoires in COVID-19 (dated by TCRdb to 2020 to 2022). Looking at the study overall: The collaborator samples originated in the United States, Italy and Spain and spanned the acute and convalescent phases of COVID-19. The material from the prospective study consisted of cDNA or gDNA derived from T cells, B-cell-depleted T cells, or PBMCs. The dataset comprised deeply sampled blood TCRbeta repertoires from subjects exposed to, actively infected with, or recovered from COVID-19. The repertoires were made available in a free public database intended to serve as a resource for research on the immune response to SARS-CoV-2. The samples were drawn from the first 160 participants of the ongoing ImmuneRACE study and from under 1,500 subjects provided by 6 global collaborators. Nearly every sample came with metadata listing a de-identified subject ID, COVID-19 status, age in years and sex. HLA class I and class II types, where available, came from metadata supplied by the sample provider rather than from assay-based typing. Here is what the overall study found, with its caveats: The quantity of clinical and demographic metadata differed by source and by participant and was supplied without curation.

TCRbeta CDR3 regions were amplified from genomic DNA using the immunoSEQ Assay, a bias-controlled multiplex PCR. From the authors' description of their analysis: The number of nucleated cells in each sample was estimated by amplification of reference gene primers within the assay. To quantify the absolute abundance of each unique TCRbeta CDR3 rearrangement, sequence reads were collapsed and filtered. For each sample, productive Simpson clonality was calculated as the square root of Simpson's diversity index over productive rearrangements. What TCRdb holds here is the immuneACCESS table cut down to in-frame rearrangements. Part of the clones is not present; checked against another copy, under half of the missing clones reflect an unresolved V gene, and the others are unexplained. V, J and clone size derive from that table, while D and trimming were established from the DNA sequence. For this sample there are around 200,000 clones; about 85% appear just once. Of the sample, roughly 0.69% is held by the ten largest clones.

Recombination connected TRBV29-1 to TRBJ2-5, and 8 bases in between align with TRBD2. Sequencing input: peripheral blood. The TCR was taken from a man between 40 and 49 years old with acute or convalescent COVID-19. The encoded CDR3 is CSVEEPPGVAGSWETQYF. The DNA sequence is given as TGCAGCGTTGAAGAGCCCCCGGGGGTAGCGGGAAGCTGGGAGACCCAGTACTTC.